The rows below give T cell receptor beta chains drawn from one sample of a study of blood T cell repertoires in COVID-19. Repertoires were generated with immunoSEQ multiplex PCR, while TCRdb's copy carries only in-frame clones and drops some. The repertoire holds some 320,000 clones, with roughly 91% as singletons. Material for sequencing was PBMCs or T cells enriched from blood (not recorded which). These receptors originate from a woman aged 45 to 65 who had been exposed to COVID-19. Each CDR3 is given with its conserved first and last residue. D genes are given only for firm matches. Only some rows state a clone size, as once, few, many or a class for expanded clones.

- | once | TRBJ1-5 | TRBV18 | TGTGCCAGCTCACCACCCACGCGTCAACAGCCCCAGCATTTT | CASSPPTRQQPQHF
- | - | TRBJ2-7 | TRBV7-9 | TGTGCCAGCAGTCAGACAGGTCACCTCACCTACGAGCAGTACTTC | CASSQTGHLTYEQYF
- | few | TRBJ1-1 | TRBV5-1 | TGCGCCAGCAGCTTGGCCGGACAGATCGAGGCTTTCTTT | CASSLAGQIEAFF
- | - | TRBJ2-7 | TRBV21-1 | TGTGCCAGCAGCAAAAAGCCTCGGGCACTGGATGGACTGGAGCAGTACTTC | CASSKKPRALDGLEQYF
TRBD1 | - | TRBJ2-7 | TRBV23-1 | TGCGCCAGCATTCTCCCGGGACAGGGGGCCTTGAGCTCCTACGAGCAGTACTTC | CASILPGQGALSSYEQYF
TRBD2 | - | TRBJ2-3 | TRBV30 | TGTGCCTGGAGTGTCCTCCGGACTAGCGGGGTTATCACAGATACGCAGTATTTT | CAWSVLRTSGVITDTQYF
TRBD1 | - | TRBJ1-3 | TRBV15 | TGTGCCACCAGTACCGACAGGGCTGGAAACACCATATATTTT | CATSTDRAGNTIYF
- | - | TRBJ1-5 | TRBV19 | TGTGCCAGTAGTATGCAACAGGGCTCCGGCAATCAGCCCCAGCATTTT | CASSMQQGSGNQPQHF
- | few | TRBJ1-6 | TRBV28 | TGTGCCAGTACAGGGAGGGGGGGTTATAATTCACCCCTCCACTTT | CASTGRGGYNSPLHF
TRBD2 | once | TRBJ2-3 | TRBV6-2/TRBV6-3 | TGTGCCAGCAGTTACCCCTCGGAGCGGGGGGCCTTCACAGATACGCAGTATTTT | CASSYPSERGAFTDTQYF
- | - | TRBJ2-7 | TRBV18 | TGTGCCAGCTCACCAGATCAGGGCTCCTACGAGCAGTACTTC | CASSPDQGSYEQYF
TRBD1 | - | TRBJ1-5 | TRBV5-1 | TGCGCCAGCAGCGAGTCAGGGGGACAGCCCCAGCATTTT | CASSESGGQPQHF
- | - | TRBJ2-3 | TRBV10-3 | TGTGCCACCTTGGGACTTGTCCCGACAGATACGCAGTATTTT | CATLGLVPTDTQYF
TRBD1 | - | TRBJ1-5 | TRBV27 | TGTGCCAGCAGTCCGGGGACAGGGTACAATCAGCCCCAGCATTTT | CASSPGTGYNQPQHF
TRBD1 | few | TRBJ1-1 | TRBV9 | TGTGCCAGCAGCGTCTCGGGACAGTTGAACACTGAAGCTTTCTTT | CASSVSGQLNTEAFF
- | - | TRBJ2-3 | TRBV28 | TGTGCCAGCAGGTGGGACACCAACACAGATACGCAGTATTTT | CASRWDTNTDTQYF
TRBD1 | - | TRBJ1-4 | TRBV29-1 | TGCAGCGTCGTGACAGGGGGAAATGAAAAACTGTTTTTT | CSVVTGGNEKLFF
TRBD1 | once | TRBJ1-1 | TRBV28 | TGTGCCAGCAAGGCGGCAGGGGGTAGCGAGTCCACTGAAGCTTTCTTT | CASKAAGGSESTEAFF
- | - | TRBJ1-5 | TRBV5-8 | TGTGCCAGCAGCTTTTATCAGGGTCAGCCCCAGCATTTT | CASSFYQGQPQHF
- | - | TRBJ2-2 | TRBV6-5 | TGTGCCAGCAGGGACAGGAACACCGGGGAGCTGTTTTTT | CASRDRNTGELFF
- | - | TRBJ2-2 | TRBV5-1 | TGCGCCAGCAGCTTCGGGTCGAACACCGGGGAGCTGTTTTTT | CASSFGSNTGELFF
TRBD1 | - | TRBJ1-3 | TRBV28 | TGTGCCAGCAGTTTCAACAGGGGAACCATATATTTT | CASSFNRGTIYF
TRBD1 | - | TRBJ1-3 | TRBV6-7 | TGTGCCAGCAGTTCCCAGACAGGGGGCTTAAGAAACACCATATATTTT | CASSSQTGGLRNTIYF
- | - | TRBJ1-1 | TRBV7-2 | TGTGCCAGCAGCTTGGATTCGACAGGACTTTATACTGAAGCTTTCTTT | CASSLDSTGLYTEAFF
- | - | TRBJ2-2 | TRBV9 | TGTGCCAGCAGTGTAAATGCAGGGTCGAACACCGGGGAGCTGTTTTTT | CASSVNAGSNTGELFF
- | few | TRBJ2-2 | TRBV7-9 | TGTGCCAGCAGCTTAGGGGCGCACACCGGGGAGCTGTTTTTT | CASSLGAHTGELFF
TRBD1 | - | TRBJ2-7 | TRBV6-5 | TGTGCCAGCAGGGGACAGGGGGCCTACGAGCAGTACTTC | CASRGQGAYEQYF
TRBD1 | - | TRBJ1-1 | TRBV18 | TGTGCCAGCTCACCAGCACAGGGGGAGGTCACTGAAGCTTTCTTT | CASSPAQGEVTEAFF
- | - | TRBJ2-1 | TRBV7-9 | TGTGCCAGCAGCGTGGTAAACGGTTACAATGAGCAGTTCTTC | CASSVVNGYNEQFF
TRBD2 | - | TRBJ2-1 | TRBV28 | TGTGCCAGCAAAGATAGCGGGGGGGCCTACAATGAGCAGTTCTTC | CASKDSGGAYNEQFF
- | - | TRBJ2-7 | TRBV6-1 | TGTGCCAGCAGTGAAGGAACGCGGAGTTCCTACGAGCAGTACTTC | CASSEGTRSSYEQYF
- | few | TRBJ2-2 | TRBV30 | TGTGCCTGGAGTGTAATGGAGACCGGGGAGCTGTTTTTT | CAWSVMETGELFF
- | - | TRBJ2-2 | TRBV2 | TGTGCCAGCAGTGGAAGACAGGCCTTGAACACCGGGGAGCTGTTTTTT | CASSGRQALNTGELFF
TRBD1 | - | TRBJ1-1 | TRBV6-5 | TGTGCCAGCAGTTATAGGACAGGGGGCACTGAAGCTTTCTTT | CASSYRTGGTEAFF
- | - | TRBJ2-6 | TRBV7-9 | TGTGCCAGCAGCTTAACGGTCGTCCTGACTTTC | CASSLTVVLTF
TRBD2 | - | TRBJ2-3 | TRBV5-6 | TGTGCCAGCAGCGATGGGAGCGGGGGGGCTGGTACGCAGTATTTT | CASSDGSGGAGTQYF
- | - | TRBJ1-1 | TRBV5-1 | TGCGCCAGCAGCGTTGGGGGGTCGCCTGAAGCTTTCTTT | CASSVGGSPEAFF